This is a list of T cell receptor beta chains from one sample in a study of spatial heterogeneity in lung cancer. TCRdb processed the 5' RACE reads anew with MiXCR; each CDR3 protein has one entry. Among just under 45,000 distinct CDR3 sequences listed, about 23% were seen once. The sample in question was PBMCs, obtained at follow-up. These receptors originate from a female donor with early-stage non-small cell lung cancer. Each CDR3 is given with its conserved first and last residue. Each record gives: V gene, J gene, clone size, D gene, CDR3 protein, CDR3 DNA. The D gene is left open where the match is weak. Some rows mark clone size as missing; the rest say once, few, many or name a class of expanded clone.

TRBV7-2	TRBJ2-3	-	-	CASSTTRINTDTQYF	TGTGCCAGCAGCACTACGAGAATTAACACAGATACGCAGTATTTT
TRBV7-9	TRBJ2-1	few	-	CASSGFWLGSYNEQFF	TGTGCCAGCAGCGGGTTCTGGCTAGGCTCCTACAATGAGCAGTTCTTC
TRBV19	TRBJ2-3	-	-	CASTRTHTDTQYF	TGTGCCAGTACTCGGACACACACAGATACGCAGTATTTT
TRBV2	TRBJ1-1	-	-	CASSAQMNTEAFF	TGTGCCAGCAGTGCACAGATGAACACTGAAGCTTTCTTT
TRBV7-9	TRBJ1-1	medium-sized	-	CASSETLGGTEAFF	TGTGCCAGCAGCGAGACCCTAGGAGGGACTGAAGCTTTCTTT
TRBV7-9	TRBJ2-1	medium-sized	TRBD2	CASSLPPRLAGGRNEQFF	TGTGCCAGCAGCTTGCCCCCCCGGCTAGCGGGGGGGAGGAATGAGCAGTTCTTC
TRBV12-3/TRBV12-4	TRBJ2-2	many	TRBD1	CASSGTGVNTGELFF	TGTGCCAGCAGTGGGACAGGGGTCAACACCGGGGAGCTGTTTTTT
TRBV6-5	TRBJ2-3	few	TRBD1	CASSYQGAGGDTQYF	TGTGCCAGCAGTTATCAGGGGGCAGGGGGAGATACGCAGTATTTT
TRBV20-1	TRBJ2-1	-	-	CSASSGTQFF	TGCAGTGCTTCGTCGGGTACGCAGTTCTTC
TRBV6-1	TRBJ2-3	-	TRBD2	CASLGLAGTDTQYF	TGTGCCAGCCTCGGACTAGCGGGCACAGATACGCAGTATTTT
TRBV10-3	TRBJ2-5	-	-	CAISSGTLTETQYF	TGTGCCATCAGCTCCGGGACCCTAACGGAGACCCAGTACTTC
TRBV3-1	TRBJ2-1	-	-	CASSQPTWTSYNEQFF	TGTGCCAGCAGCCAACCTACTTGGACCTCCTACAATGAGCAGTTCTTC
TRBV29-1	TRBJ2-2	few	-	CSGGQPNTGELFF	TGCAGCGGTGGACAACCGAACACCGGGGAGCTGTTTTTT
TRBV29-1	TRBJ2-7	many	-	CSVESTGAYEQYF	TGCAGCGTTGAATCAACGGGAGCCTACGAGCAGTACTTC
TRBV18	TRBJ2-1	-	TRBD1	CASLPGQGVYNEQFF	TGTGCCAGCCTCCCGGGACAGGGGGTGTACAATGAGCAGTTCTTC
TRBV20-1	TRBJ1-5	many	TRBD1	CSARKYRGGNQPQHF	TGCAGTGCTAGAAAATACAGGGGGGGAAATCAGCCCCAGCATTTT
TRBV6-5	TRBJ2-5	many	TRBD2	CASSPSRGGGETQYF	TGTGCCAGCAGCCCATCGCGGGGGGGCGGAGAGACCCAGTACTTC
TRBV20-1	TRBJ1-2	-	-	CSARGSSLGYTF	TGCAGTGCTAGAGGAAGTTCACTTGGCTACACCTTC
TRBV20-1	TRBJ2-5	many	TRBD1	CSARVQGAGETQYF	TGCAGTGCTAGAGTCCAGGGGGCGGGAGAGACCCAGTACTTC
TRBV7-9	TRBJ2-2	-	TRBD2	CASSLARGGLTNTGELFF	TGTGCCAGCAGCTTAGCCCGGGGGGGGCTGACGAACACCGGGGAGCTGTTTTTT
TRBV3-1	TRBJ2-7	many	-	CASSQGEYREQYF	TGTGCCAGCAGCCAAGGGGAGTATCGCGAGCAGTACTTC
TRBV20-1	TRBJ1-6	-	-	CSAPGVGDIQTLHF	TGCAGTGCTCCCGGCGTGGGGGACATTCAGACCCTCCACTTT
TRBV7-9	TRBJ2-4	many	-	CASSLGSLAKNIQYF	TGTGCCAGCAGCTTAGGGTCCTTAGCCAAAAACATTCAGTACTTC
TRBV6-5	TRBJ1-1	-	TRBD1	CASSRTGTGKNTEAFF	TGTGCCAGCAGCCGTACCGGGACAGGGAAGAACACTGAAGCTTTCTTT
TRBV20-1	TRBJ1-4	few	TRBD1	CSAGGTGGEKLFF	TGCAGTGCTGGGGGGACAGGGGGAGAAAAACTGTTTTTT
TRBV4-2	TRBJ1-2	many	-	CASSRGETNYGYTF	TGTGCCAGCAGCCGCGGAGAGACTAACTATGGCTACACCTTC
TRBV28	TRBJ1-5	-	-	CASSPALGSQPQHF	TGTGCCAGCAGCCCCGCCCTAGGGAGTCAGCCCCAGCATTTT
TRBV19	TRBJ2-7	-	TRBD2	CASRVRGLGGYEQYF	TGTGCCAGTAGGGTTCGGGGACTAGGAGGATACGAGCAGTACTTC
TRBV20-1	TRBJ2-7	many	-	CSARTLYEQYF	TGCAGTGCCCGGACCCTATACGAGCAGTACTTC
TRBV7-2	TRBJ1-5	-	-	CASSVAPGDGNQPQHF	TGTGCCAGCAGCGTAGCGCCAGGGGACGGGAATCAGCCCCAGCATTTT
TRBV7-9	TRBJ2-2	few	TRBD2	CASSSNGGFAGELFF	TGTGCCAGCAGCTCGAACGGGGGGTTCGCCGGGGAGCTGTTTTTT
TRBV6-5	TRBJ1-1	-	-	CASLWGAGTEAFF	TGTGCCAGCTTATGGGGGGCAGGGACTGAAGCTTTCTTT
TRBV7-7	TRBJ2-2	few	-	CASSSHEHGELFF	TGTGCTAGCAGCTCTCATGAGCACGGGGAGCTGTTTTTT
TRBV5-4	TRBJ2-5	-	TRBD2	CASSSSLAGGGETQYF	TGTGCCAGCAGCTCGTCCTTAGCGGGAGGGGGCGAGACCCAGTACTTC
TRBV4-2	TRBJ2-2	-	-	CASSLTIEFF	TGTGCCAGCAGCCTGACGATAGAGTTTTTT
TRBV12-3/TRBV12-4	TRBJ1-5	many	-	CASSWAGQPQHF	TGTGCCAGCAGTTGGGCGGGGCAGCCCCAGCATTTT
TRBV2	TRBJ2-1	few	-	CASSSDGYNEQFF	TGTGCCAGCAGCTCCGACGGATACAATGAGCAGTTCTTC
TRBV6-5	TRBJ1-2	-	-	CASSRDWAPSNYGYTF	TGTGCCAGCAGCCGGGACTGGGCCCCTTCTAACTATGGCTACACCTTC
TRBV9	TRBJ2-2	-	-	CASSVAGSSNTGELFF	TGTGCCAGCAGCGTAGCGGGATCTTCGAACACCGGGGAGCTGTTTTTT
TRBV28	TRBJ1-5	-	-	CASRLRNQPQHF	TGTGCCAGCAGGCTGAGAAATCAGCCCCAGCATTTT
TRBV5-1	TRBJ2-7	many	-	CASSRGTLEIEQYF	TGCGCCAGCAGCCGTGGGACCCTGGAGATAGAGCAGTACTTC
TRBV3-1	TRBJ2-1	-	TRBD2	CASSQVLAGGPYNEQFF	TGTGCCAGCAGCCAAGTCCTAGCGGGGGGGCCCTACAATGAGCAGTTCTTC
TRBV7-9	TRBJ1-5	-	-	CASSASGNQPQHF	TGTGCCAGCAGCGCGTCGGGGAATCAGCCCCAGCATTTT
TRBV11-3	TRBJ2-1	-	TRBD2	CASSGLAGGGEQFF	TGTGCCAGCAGCGGACTAGCGGGGGGCGGTGAGCAGTTCTTC
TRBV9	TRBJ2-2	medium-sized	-	CASSVGGAGELFF	TGTGCCAGCAGCGTAGGCGGGGCCGGGGAGCTGTTTTTT
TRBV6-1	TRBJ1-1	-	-	CASREGRAFF	TGTGCCAGCAGGGAAGGGAGAGCTTTCTTT
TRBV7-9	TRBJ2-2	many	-	CASSLELDTGELFF	TGTGCCAGCAGCTTAGAATTGGACACCGGGGAGCTGTTTTTT
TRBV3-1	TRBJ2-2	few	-	CASSPVGGNTGELFF	TGTGCCAGCAGCCCCGTGGGGGGGAACACCGGGGAGCTGTTTTTT